Following are 30 T cell receptor beta chains from one sample sequenced in a study of cytomegalovirus exposure and HLA in healthy donors. The PCR made use of 60 Vbeta and 13 Jbeta primers. Measured with immunoSEQ multiplex PCR; TCRdb has only the in-frame clones, and not every one. Of roughly 190,000 clones in the sample, approximately 79% were seen once. The sequencing input was PBMCs. The receptors shown here come from a man aged 40-49 years in good health and CMV-seropositive.

For the CDR3, the DNA is TGTGCCAGCAGGGGGGGACAGCAGAACACTGAAGCTTTCTTT. It specifies CASRGGQQNTEAFF. The V call is TRBV2, the J call TRBJ1-1; 7 nucleotides match TRBD1. Germline CDR1 reads SNHLY; CDR2 reads FYNNEI. The CDR3 sequence is 14 residues long. V lost 6 bases to trimming and J lost 1 base; unmatched junction nucleotides: 5.

This chain links TRBV9 with TRBJ2-5, with 11 bases aligning to TRBD2. Germline-derived CDR1 and CDR2 are SGDLS and YYNGEE. Unmatched junction bases numbered 6, after V lost 3 bases and J lost 5 bases. The CDR3 contains 15 residues. The CDR3 protein is CASSGLAGGPETQYF. CDR3 nucleotides: TGTGCCAGCAGCGGCTTAGCGGGGGGGCCGGAGACCCAGTACTTC.

This chain links TRBV6-5 with TRBJ1-5, with D uncertain. This CDR3 region has 15 residues. V shed 6 bases and J shed 0 bases, with 12 bases lying between them. Germline CDR1 MNHEY, CDR2 SVGAGI. In DNA form, the CDR3 reads TGTGCCAGCAGAATACGGGGTTATAGCAATCAGCCCCAGCATTTT. It specifies CASRIRGYSNQPQHF.

This clone was counted a few times. This chain connects TRBV6-5 to TRBJ1-1; possibly TRBD1 for D (6 bases). The germline V gene encodes CDR1 MNHEY and CDR2 SVGAGI. CDR3 length: 15 amino acids. Trimming took 7 bases from V and 0 from J, leaving 15 bases between them. This CDR3 reads CASNLDRRVNTEAFF. CDR3 coding DNA: TGTGCCAGCAATCTCGACAGGCGCGTGAACACTGAAGCTTTCTTT.

V is TRBV29-1 and J is TRBJ1-2; 11 nucleotides align to TRBD1. This CDR3 spans 15 amino acids. Germline assignment: CDR1 SQVTM and CDR2 ANQGSEA. After removal of 3 bases from V and 4 bases from J, the junction contained 7 bases not matched to a gene. The CDR3 bases are TGCAGCGTTGAGGACAGGGGGCGCGGAGGCTATGGCTACACCTTC. Its protein product is CSVEDRGRGGYGYTF. Combining the CDR3 with reference TRBV29-1 and TRBJ1-2 gives the whole variable domain SAVISQKPSRDICQRGTSLTIQCQVDSQVTMMFWYRQQPGQSLTLIATANQGSEATYESGFVIDKFPISRPNLTFSTLTVSNMSPEDSSIYLCSVEDRGRGGYGYTFGSGTRLTVV.

With respect to this clone: The junction differs from germline at one of its ends, possibly a read error. This same CDR3 is encoded by further DNA sequences in the sample. This rearrangement joins TRBV7-9 to TRBJ2-7; 12 bases match TRBD2. Germline CDR1 SEHNR, CDR2 FQNEAQ (reference sequence). The CDR3 is 19 residues long. The CDR3 loop is CASSQEAPTSGGFSYEQYF. The CDR3, as DNA: TGCGCCAGCAGCCAAGAGGCCCCCACTAGCGGGGGGTTTTCCTACGAGCAGTACTTC.

The rearrangement links TRBV9 to TRBJ2-1; 7 bases are a match to TRBD1. V dropped 0 bases and J dropped 7; count of bases not matched to a gene: 7. The length of the CDR3 is 15 residues. Germline CDR1 and CDR2: SGDLS and YYNGEE. In DNA, the CDR3 is TGTGCCAGCAGCGTAGAAACAGGGGTGTTGAATGAGCAGTTCTTC. This sequence encodes CASSVETGVLNEQFF.

J is TRBJ2-2 and V is TRBV19, with TRBD2 identical over 7 bases. Germline assignment: CDR1 LNHDA and CDR2 SQIVND (reference sequence). The junction had 6 bases not matched to a gene; V was cut back by 3 bases and J by 5 bases. This CDR3 region has 15 residues. The CDR3 here is CASSMEGLPTGELFF. CDR3 DNA: TGTGCCAGTAGTATGGAGGGACTACCAACCGGGGAGCTGTTTTTT.

The chain employs TRBV7-2 and TRBJ2-7, with 12 bases fitting TRBD2. The CDR3 extends over 16 amino acids. V lost 3 bases to trimming and J lost 5 bases; unmatched junction nucleotides: 8. The germline V gene has CDR1 SGHTA and CDR2 FQGNSA. DNA of the CDR3: TGTGCCAGCAGCTTCAGCGCTAGCGGGGGGGCCAACGAGCAGTACTTC. Its translation: CASSFSASGGANEQYF.

This rearrangement joins TRBV5-1 to TRBJ1-1; 8 bases are a match to TRBD1. The CDR3 is 14 amino acids. Germline V CDR1 and CDR2: SGHRS, YFSETQ. With 0 bases clipped from V and 6 bases from J, the junction kept 4 bases outside the gene matches. CDR3 sequence: CASSLVPGQAEAFF. CDR3 DNA sequence: TGCGCCAGCAGCTTGGTTCCGGGACAGGCTGAAGCTTTCTTT.

This rearrangement joins TRBV28 to TRBJ1-1, with 9 bases identical to TRBD1. The V and J ends lost 4 bases and 3 bases, in that order; junction bases with no gene match: 0. The germline CDR1 and CDR2 sequences are MDHEN and SYDVKM. This CDR3 contains 13 residues. CDR3 nucleotides: TGTGCCAGCAGTTGGGACAGGGACACTGAAGCTTTCTTT. Protein: CASSWDRDTEAFF.

This clone was counted between two and nine times. This chain connects TRBV30 to TRBJ2-3, with TRBD1 identical over 9 bases. The germline gives CDR1 GTSNPN, CDR2 SVGIG (reference sequence). The ends lost 3 bases at V and 1 base at J; junction bases unmatched: 2. There are 14 residues in the CDR3. The CDR3 loop reads CAWSRDRGTDTQYF. The CDR3 DNA reads TGTGCCTGGAGCCGGGACAGGGGCACAGATACGCAGTATTTT.

This clone was counted a single time. The gene calls are TRBV7-3 and TRBJ2-5; unclear D gene. Germline V gene sequence: CDR1 SGHTA, CDR2 FQGTGA. The V and J ends lost 5 bases and 5 bases respectively, with 12 bases between them. CDR3 length: 13 amino acids. The CDR3 sequence: CASSPRVSETQYF. Here the CDR3 DNA reads TGTGCCAGCAGCCCTCGGGTATCGGAGACCCAGTACTTC.

This clone has just a few counts. The gene calls are TRBV19 and TRBJ2-2; 8 nucleotides agree with TRBD1. V shed 8 bases, J shed 8 bases, and the junction held 7 bases outside the gene matches. This CDR3 has 13 residues. Looked up from germline, CDR1 is LNHDA and CDR2 is SQIVND (reference sequence). Here the CDR3 reads CASGPQGAGELFF. The DNA for the CDR3 is TGTGCCAGTGGACCTCAGGGGGCGGGGGAGCTGTTTTTT.

The rearrangement uses TRBV6-5 and TRBJ1-6; the D gene is possibly TRBD1 (6 bases). Trimming took 5 bases from V and 3 from J, leaving 8 bases between them. CDR3 length equals 14 residues. Germline V gives CDR1 MNHEY, CDR2 SVGAGI. The CDR3 DNA sequence: TGTGCCAGCAGTCCAGGGGTCTATAATTCACCCCTCCACTTT. This encodes CASSPGVYNSPLHF.

This rearrangement joins TRBV28 to TRBJ1-5; TRBD1 matches 7 bases. There are 14 residues in the CDR3. CDR1 is MDHEN and CDR2 is SYDVKM in the germline V gene. Unmatched junction bases numbered 8, after V lost 9 bases and J lost 3 bases. The CDR3 protein is CASRPGQLNQPQHF. The CDR3 bases are TGTGCCAGTCGCCCGGGACAGCTCAATCAGCCCCAGCATTTT.

The chain employs TRBV6-4 and TRBJ2-1; 14 positions match TRBD2. The CDR3 loop spans 15 amino acids. Germline V gene sequence: CDR1 MRHNA, CDR2 SNTAGT. Unmatched junction bases numbered 1, after V lost 0 bases and J lost 9 bases. The CDR3 nucleotides read TGTGCCAGCAGTGACTCGACTAGCGGGGGGGCTGAGCAGTTCTTC. Translating it yields CASSDSTSGGAEQFF.

The genes are TRBV7-8 and TRBJ1-4; 7 bases line up with TRBD1. The CDR3 contains 17 residues. Germline lookup yields CDR1 SGHVS and CDR2 FQNEAQ. With 4 bases clipped from V and 4 bases from J, the junction kept 12 bases outside the gene matches. Here the CDR3 reads CASSSTSRGAGNEKLFF. The CDR3, as DNA: TGTGCCAGCAGCTCAACCAGCAGGGGGGCGGGTAATGAAAAACTGTTTTTT.

This clone was observed once. The chain has TRBV30 and TRBJ2-3; 8 bases fit TRBD1. The CDR3 has 15 amino acids. V trimming: 6 bases; J trimming: 1 base; junction bases outside the gene matches: 9. Germline CDR1 reads GTSNPN; CDR2 reads SVGIG (reference sequence). In DNA, the CDR3 is TGTGCCTGCCCAAGGGCGGACAGGGGCACAGATACGCAGTATTTT. Its translation is CACPRADRGTDTQYF.

The chain joins TRBV27 to TRBJ1-6; D gene ambiguous. The CDR3 has 14 residues. Germline-derived CDR1 and CDR2 are MNHEY and SMNVEV (reference sequence). V lost 7 bases to trimming and J lost 7 bases, with 14 bases between them. CDR3 DNA: TGTGCCAGCAAAAATCGGGAGGGCAATTCACCCCTCCACTTT. Its translation is CASKNREGNSPLHF.

With respect to this clone: The sample contains more than one DNA sequence encoding this CDR3. The J gene is TRBJ2-2, the V gene TRBV19; the D gene is possibly TRBD1 (7 bases). The ends were cut back, 3 bases at V and 4 bases at J, with 12 bases in the middle. The CDR3 runs 15 residues. CDR1 LNHDA and CDR2 SQIVND come from the germline V gene (reference sequence). The CDR3 DNA follows: TGTGCCAGTAGTATCGGAGGGGGCGGCACCGGGGAGCTGTTTTTT. Residues: CASSIGGGGTGELFF.

V gene TRBV10-3 combines with J gene TRBJ2-2; TRBD2 aligns across 8 bases. Unmatched junction bases numbered 6, after V lost 6 bases and J lost 3 bases. Per germline, CDR1 ENHRY and CDR2 SYGVKD. The CDR3 is 15 residues long. CDR3 DNA sequence: TGTGCCATCAGCTACGGGGGGGCCTACACCGGGGAGCTGTTTTTT. This translates into CAISYGGAYTGELFF.

This clone was seen only a few times. CDR3 amino acids: CAISGTVQRVGSHTDTQYF. CDR3 coding DNA: TGTGCCATCAGCGGGACAGTTCAACGCGTTGGGTCACACACAGATACGCAGTATTTT. V and J are TRBV10-3 and TRBJ2-3, with 7 bases aligning to TRBD1. The germline gives CDR1 ENHRY, CDR2 SYGVKD. V lost 6 bases, J lost 2 bases, and 20 bases stayed unmatched. CDR3 size: 19 residues.

With respect to this clone: Germline and junction disagree at one end, which may indicate a read error. The same CDR3 is also encoded by other DNA sequences in this sample. This rearrangement joins TRBV6-6 to TRBJ2-5, with D unresolved. The CDR3 length is 12 residues. Germline V gene sequence: CDR1 MNHNY, CDR2 SVGAGI (reference sequence). The CDR3 DNA is TGTGCCAGCAGTCGAGAGATGGAGACTCAGTACTTC. Protein sequence: CASSREMETQYF.

The chain joins TRBV7-2 to TRBJ2-1, with 15 bases matching TRBD2. CDR1 and CDR2 from the germline V gene are SGHTA and FQGNSA. After removal of 7 bases from V and 9 bases from J, the junction contained 7 bases not matched to a gene. The CDR3 loop spans 15 amino acids. The CDR3 region is CASIRTSGGASEQFF. In DNA, the CDR3 is TGTGCCAGCATTCGGACTAGCGGGGGGGCGAGTGAGCAGTTCTTC.

The J gene is TRBJ2-1, the V gene TRBV5-4, with D possibly matching TRBD1 (6 bases). V was shortened by 0 bases and J by 8 bases, with 15 bases between the two germline ends. CDR3 length equals 15 residues. Germline assignment: CDR1 SGHNT and CDR2 YYREEE (reference sequence). The DNA of the CDR3 is TGTGCCAGCAGCTTGGCGGACAGTGGAATGGATGAGCAGTTCTTC. Amino acids: CASSLADSGMDEQFF.

The chain combines TRBV27 with TRBJ2-3; TRBD1 is a possible D gene (6 bases). CDR3 length: 15 amino acids. Germline CDR1 and CDR2: MNHEY and SMNVEV (reference sequence). With 5 bases removed from V and 0 bases from J, the gap between germline ends came to 12 bases. The CDR3 here is CASSQGSSSTDTQYF. The CDR3 coding sequence is TGTGCCAGCAGTCAGGGGTCTTCTAGCACAGATACGCAGTATTTT.

This chain uses TRBV15 with TRBJ2-2, with TRBD1 identical over 7 bases. Germline-derived CDR1 and CDR2 are LNHNV and YYDKDF (reference sequence). With 0 bases clipped from V and 3 bases from J, the junction kept 4 bases outside the gene matches. CDR3 size: 16 residues. Here the CDR3 DNA reads TGTGCCACCAGCAGAGACCGGGACAGATACACCGGGGAGCTGTTTTTT. This sequence encodes CATSRDRDRYTGELFF.

The CDR3 DNA reads as TGTGCCAGCAGCTTGGAAGGGCGGGACACCGGGGAGCTGTTTTTT. Protein sequence: CASSLEGRDTGELFF. The chain couples TRBV5-4 to TRBJ2-2; perhaps TRBD2 as D (5 bases). Germline assignment: CDR1 SGHNT and CDR2 YYREEE (reference sequence). V lost 0 bases and J lost 3, with 9 bases in between. The CDR3 has 15 amino acids.

This clone was detected only a few times. The chain has TRBV11-2 and TRBJ1-1; 10 positions agree with TRBD1. Germline CDR1 is SGHAT and CDR2 is FQNNGV. The CDR3 covers 15 residues. J gave up 4 bases and V 5 bases, and 7 bases lay outside the gene matches. CDR3 amino acids: CASSLGQGIGTEAFF. The CDR3 region has the DNA TGTGCCAGCAGCCTGGGACAGGGGATAGGCACTGAAGCTTTCTTT. The whole variable domain, remainder taken from reference TRBV11-2 and TRBJ1-1, is EAGVAQSPRYKIIEKRQSVAFWCNPISGHATLYWYQQILGQGPKLLIQFQNNGVVDDSQLPKDRFSAERLKGVDSTLKIQPAKLEDSAVYLCASSLGQGIGTEAFFGQGTRLTVV.